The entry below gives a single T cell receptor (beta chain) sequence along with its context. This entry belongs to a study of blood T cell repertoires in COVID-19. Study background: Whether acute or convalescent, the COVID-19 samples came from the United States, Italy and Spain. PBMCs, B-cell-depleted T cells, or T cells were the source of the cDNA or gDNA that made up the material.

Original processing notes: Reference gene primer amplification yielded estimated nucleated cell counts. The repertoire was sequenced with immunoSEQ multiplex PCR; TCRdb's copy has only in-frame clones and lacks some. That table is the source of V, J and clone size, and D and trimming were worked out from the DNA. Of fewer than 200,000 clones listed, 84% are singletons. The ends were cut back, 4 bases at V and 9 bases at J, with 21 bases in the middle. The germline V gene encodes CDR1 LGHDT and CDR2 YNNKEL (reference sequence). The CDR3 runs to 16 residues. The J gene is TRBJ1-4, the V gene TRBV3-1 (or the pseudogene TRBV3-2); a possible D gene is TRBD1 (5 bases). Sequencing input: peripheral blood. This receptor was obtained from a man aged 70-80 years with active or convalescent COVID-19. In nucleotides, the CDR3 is TGTGCCAGCAGCCCCGGCGCAGGGCTCCCTGATCAAAAACTGTTTTTT. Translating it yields CASSPGAGLPDQKLFF.